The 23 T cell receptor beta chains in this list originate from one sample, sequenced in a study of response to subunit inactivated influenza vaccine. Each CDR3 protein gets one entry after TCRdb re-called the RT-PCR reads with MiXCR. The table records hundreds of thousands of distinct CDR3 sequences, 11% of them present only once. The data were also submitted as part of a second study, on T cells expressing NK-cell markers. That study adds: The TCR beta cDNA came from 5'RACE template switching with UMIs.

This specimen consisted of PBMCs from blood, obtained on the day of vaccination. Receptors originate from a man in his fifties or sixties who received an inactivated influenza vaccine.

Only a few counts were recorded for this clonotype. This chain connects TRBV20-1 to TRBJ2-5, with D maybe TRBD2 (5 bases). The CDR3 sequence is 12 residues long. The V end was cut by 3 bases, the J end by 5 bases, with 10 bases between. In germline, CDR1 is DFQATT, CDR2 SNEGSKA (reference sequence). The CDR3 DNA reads TGCAGTGCTAGGAGGGCCCAGGAGACCCAGTACTTC. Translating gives CSARRAQETQYF.

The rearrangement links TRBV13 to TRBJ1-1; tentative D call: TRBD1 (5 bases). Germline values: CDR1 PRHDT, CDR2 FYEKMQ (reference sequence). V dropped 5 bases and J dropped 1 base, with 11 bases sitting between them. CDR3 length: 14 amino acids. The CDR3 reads CASSLGRQNTEAFF. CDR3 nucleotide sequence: TGTGCCAGCAGCCTGGGACGGCAGAACACTGAAGCTTTCTTT.

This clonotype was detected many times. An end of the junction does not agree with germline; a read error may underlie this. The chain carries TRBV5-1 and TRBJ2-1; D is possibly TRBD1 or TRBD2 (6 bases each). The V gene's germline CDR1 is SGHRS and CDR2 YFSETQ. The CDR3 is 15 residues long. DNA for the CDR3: TGTGCCAGCAGCTTAGGGGGGAGCTCCTACAATGAGCAGTTCTTC. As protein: CASSLGGSSYNEQFF.

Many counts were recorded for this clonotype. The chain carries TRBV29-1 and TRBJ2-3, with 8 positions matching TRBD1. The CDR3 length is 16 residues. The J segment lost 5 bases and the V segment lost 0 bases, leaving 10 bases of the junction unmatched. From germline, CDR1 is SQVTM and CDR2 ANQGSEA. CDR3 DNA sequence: TGCAGCGTTGAAGATCCGGCGGCAGGGGGCGTAGATACGCAGTATTTT. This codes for CSVEDPAAGGVDTQYF.

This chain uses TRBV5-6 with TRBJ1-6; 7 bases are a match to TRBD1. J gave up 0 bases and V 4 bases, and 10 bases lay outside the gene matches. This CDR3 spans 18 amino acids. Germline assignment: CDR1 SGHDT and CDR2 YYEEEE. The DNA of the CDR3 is TGTGCCAGCAGCCTAGCCCCGGGACAGAGCTCCTATAATTCACCCCTCCACTTT. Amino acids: CASSLAPGQSSYNSPLHF.

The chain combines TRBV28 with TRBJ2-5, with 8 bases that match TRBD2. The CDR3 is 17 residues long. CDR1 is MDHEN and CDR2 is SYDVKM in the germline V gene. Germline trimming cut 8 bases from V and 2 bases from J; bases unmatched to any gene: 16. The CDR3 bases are TGTGCCAGCGGTTCGGTGGGTGCTAGCGGGCCTCAAGAGACCCAGTACTTC. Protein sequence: CASGSVGASGPQETQYF.

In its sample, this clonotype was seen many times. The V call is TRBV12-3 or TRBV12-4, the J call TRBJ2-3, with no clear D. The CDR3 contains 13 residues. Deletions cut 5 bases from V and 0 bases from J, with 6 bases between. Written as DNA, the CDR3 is TGTGCCAGCAGTCAGGTTAGCACAGATACGCAGTATTTT. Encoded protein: CASSQVSTDTQYF.

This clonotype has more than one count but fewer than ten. CDR3 DNA: TGTGCCAGCAGAGAGGGGGCGCAAGGTTCACCCCTCCACTTT. It translates to CASREGAQGSPLHF. This rearrangement joins TRBV12-3 or TRBV12-4 to TRBJ1-6; 7 bases fit TRBD1. The CDR3 is 14 residues long. Trimming at V came to 6 bases and at J to 9 bases, leaving 8 bases not matched to a gene.

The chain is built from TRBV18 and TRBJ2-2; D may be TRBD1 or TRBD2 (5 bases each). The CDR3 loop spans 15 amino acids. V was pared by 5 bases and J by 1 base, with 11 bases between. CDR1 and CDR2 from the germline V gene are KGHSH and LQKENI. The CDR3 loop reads CASSTGTMNTGELFF. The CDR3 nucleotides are TGTGCCAGCTCAACCGGGACGATGAACACCGGGGAGCTGTTTTTT.

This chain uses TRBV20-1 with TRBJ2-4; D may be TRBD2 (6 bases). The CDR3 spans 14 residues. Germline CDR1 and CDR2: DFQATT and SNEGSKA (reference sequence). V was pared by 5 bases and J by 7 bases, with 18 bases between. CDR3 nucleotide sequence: TGCAGTGCTTACCCGGACGGGGCGGGGAACATTCAGTACTTC. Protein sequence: CSAYPDGAGNIQYF.

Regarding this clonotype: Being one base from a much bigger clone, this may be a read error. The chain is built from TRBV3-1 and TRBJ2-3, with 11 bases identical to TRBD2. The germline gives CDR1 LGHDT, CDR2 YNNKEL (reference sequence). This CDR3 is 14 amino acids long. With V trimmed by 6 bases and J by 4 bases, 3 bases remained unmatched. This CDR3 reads CASRPGLAADTQYF. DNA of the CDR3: TGTGCCAGCAGACCGGGACTAGCGGCAGATACGCAGTATTTT.

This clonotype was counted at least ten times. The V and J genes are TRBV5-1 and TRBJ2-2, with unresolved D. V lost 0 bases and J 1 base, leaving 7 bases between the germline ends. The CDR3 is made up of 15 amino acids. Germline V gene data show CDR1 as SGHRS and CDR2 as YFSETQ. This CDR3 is CASSLDQLNTGELFF. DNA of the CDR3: TGCGCCAGCAGCTTGGATCAGCTGAACACCGGGGAGCTGTTTTTT.

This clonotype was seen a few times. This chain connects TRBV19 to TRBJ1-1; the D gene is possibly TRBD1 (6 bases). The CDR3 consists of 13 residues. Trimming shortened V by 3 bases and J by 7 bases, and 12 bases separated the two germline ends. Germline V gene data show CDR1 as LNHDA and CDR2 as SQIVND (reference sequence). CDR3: CASSMTTGIEAFF. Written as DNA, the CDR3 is TGTGCCAGTAGTATGACAACAGGGATTGAAGCTTTCTTT.

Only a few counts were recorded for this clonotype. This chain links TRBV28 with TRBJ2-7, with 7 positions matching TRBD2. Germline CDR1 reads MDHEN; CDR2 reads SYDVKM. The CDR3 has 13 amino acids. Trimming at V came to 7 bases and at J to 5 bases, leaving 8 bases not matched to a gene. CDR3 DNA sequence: TGTGCCAGCACCCCGGGGGGAGCCAACGAGCAGTACTTC. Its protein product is CASTPGGANEQYF. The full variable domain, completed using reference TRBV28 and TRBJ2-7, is DVKVTQSSRYLVKRTGEKVFLECVQDMDHENMFWYRQDPGLGLRLIYFSYDVKMKEKGDIPEGYSVSREKKERFSLILESASTNQTSMYLCASTPGGANEQYFGPGTRLTVT.

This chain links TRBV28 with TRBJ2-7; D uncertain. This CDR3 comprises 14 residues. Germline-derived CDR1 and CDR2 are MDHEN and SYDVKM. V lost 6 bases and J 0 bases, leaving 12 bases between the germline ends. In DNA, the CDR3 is TGTGCCAGCAGCTTCGCTATAAGCTCCTACGAGCAGTACTTC. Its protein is CASSFAISSYEQYF.

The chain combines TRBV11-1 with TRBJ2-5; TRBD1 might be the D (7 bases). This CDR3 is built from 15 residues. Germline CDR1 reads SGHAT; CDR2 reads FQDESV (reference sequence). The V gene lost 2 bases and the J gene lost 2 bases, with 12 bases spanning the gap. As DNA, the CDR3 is TGTGCCAGCAGCTTATGGGGGGACAGTCAAGAGACCCAGTACTTC. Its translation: CASSLWGDSQETQYF.

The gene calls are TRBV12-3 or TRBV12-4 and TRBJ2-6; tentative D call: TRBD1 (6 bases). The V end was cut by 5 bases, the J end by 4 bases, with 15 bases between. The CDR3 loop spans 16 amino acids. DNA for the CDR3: TGTGCCAGCAGTACCACAACAGGGCCCGGGGCCAACGTCCTGACTTTC. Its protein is CASSTTTGPGANVLTF.

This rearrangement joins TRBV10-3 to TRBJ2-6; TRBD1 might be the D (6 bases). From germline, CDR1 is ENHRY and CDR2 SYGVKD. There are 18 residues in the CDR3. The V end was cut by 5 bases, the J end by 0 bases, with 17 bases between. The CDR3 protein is CAISFLDSESSGANVLTF. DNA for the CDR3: TGTGCCATCAGTTTTTTGGACAGCGAGAGCTCTGGGGCCAACGTCCTGACTTTC.

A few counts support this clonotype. The CDR3 sequence: CSERAGGDTQYF. The CDR3 DNA follows: TGCAGCGAGAGGGCGGGGGGAGATACGCAGTATTTT. The chain couples TRBV29-1 to TRBJ2-3, with 8 bases aligning to TRBD2. The CDR3 sequence is 12 residues long. Looked up from germline, CDR1 is SQVTM and CDR2 is ANQGSEA. Losses at the gene ends were 7 bases for V and 5 bases for J; bases not matched to a gene: 5.

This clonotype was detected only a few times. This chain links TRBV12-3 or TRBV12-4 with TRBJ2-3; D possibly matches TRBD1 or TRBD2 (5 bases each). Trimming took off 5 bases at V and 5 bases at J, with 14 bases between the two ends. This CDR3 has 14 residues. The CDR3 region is CASSPGPGRDTQYF. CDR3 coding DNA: TGTGCCAGCAGTCCCGGACCGGGGCGAGATACGCAGTATTTT.

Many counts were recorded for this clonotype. CDR3 sequence reads: CASSLSGRSSYEQYF. The CDR3 DNA sequence: TGTGCCAGCAGTTTATCGGGTAGGAGCTCCTACGAGCAGTACTTC. This chain joins TRBV12-3 or TRBV12-4 and TRBJ2-7, with unresolved D. The length of the CDR3 is 15 residues. Between the trimmed V and J ends, which lost 2 bases and 0 bases, there was a span of 11 bases.

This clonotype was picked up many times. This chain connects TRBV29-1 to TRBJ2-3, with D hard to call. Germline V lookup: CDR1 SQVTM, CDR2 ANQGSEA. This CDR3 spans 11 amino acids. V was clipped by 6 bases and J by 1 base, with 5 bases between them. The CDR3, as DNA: TGCAGCGTCGTCCGCACAGATACGCAGTATTTT. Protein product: CSVVRTDTQYF.

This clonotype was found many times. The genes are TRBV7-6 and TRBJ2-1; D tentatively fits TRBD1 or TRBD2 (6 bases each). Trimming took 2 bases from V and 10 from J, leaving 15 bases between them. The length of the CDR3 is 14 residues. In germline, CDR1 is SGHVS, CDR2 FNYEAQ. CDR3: CASSLFQEGDEQFF. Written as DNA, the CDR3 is TGTGCCAGCAGCTTATTCCAGGAGGGGGACGAGCAGTTCTTC.